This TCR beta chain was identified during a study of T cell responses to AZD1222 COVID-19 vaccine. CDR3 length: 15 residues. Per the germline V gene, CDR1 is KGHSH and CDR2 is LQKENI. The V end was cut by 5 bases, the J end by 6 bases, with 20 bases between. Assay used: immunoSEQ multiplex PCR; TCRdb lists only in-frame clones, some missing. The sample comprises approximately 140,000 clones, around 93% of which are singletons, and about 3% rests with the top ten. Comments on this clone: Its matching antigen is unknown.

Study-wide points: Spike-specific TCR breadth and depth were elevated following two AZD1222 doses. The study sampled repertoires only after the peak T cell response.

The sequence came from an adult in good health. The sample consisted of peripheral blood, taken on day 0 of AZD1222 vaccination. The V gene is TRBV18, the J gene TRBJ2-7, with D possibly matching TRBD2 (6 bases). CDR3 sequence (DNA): TGTGCCAGCTCATATTACCGGGACTGGGGTGGCGAGCAGTACTTC. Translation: CASSYYRDWGGEQYF. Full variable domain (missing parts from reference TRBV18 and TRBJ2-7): NAGVMQNPRHLVRRRGQEARLRCSPMKGHSHVYWYRQLPEEGLKFMVYLQKENIIDESGMPKERFSAEFPKEGPSILRIQQVVRGDSAAYFCASSYYRDWGGEQYFGPGTRLTVT.